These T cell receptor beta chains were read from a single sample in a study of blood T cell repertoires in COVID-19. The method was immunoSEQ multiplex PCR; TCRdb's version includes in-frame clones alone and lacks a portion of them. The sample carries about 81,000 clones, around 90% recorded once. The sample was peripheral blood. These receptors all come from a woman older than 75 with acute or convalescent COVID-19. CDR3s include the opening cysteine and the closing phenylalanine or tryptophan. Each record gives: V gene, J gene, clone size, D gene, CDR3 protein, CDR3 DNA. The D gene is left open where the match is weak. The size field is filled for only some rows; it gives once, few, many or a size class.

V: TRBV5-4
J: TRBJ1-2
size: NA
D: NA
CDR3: CASSPGKGGYGYTF
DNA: TGTGCCAGCAGCCCCGGCAAGGGGGGGTATGGCTACACCTTC

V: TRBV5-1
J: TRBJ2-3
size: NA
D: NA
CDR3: CASSLDGRAITDTQYF
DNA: TGCGCCAGCAGCTTGGACGGCAGGGCGATCACAGATACGCAGTATTTT

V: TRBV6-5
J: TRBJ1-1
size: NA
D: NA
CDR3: CASSYSTFGVGTEAFF
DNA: TGTGCCAGCAGTTACTCGACTTTTGGAGTTGGAACTGAAGCTTTCTTT

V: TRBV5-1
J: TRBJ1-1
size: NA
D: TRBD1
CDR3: CASSVKGADTEAFF
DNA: TGCGCCAGCAGCGTTAAGGGGGCCGACACTGAAGCTTTCTTT

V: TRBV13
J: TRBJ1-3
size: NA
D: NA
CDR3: CASTRESAGNTIYF
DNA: TGTGCCAGCACTCGAGAGAGTGCTGGAAACACCATATATTTT

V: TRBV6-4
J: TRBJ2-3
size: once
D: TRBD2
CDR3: CASSDEAGAKADTQYF
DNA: TGTGCCAGCAGTGACGAAGCGGGAGCGAAGGCAGATACGCAGTATTTT

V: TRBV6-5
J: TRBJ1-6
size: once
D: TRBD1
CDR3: CASTGQEGSPLHF
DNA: TGTGCCAGCACCGGACAGGAGGGCTCACCCCTCCACTTT

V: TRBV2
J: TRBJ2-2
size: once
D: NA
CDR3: CASSEQAPGELFF
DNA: TGTGCCAGCAGTGAGCAGGCTCCCGGGGAGCTGTTTTTT

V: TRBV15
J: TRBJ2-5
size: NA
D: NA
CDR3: CATSSWTASQETQYF
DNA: TGTGCCACCAGCAGTTGGACAGCTTCTCAAGAGACCCAGTACTTC

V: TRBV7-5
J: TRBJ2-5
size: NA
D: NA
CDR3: CARSRVLAGGGETQYF
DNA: TGTGCCAGAAGTCGCGTCCTGGCGGGGGGAGGAGAGACCCAGTACTTC

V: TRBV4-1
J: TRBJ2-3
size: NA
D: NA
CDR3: CASSRETGDTQYF
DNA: TGCGCCAGCAGCCGAGAGACGGGAGATACGCAGTATTTT

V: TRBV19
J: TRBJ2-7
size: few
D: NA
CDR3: CASSISWDISYEQYF
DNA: TGTGCCAGTAGTATCTCTTGGGACATCTCCTACGAGCAGTACTTC

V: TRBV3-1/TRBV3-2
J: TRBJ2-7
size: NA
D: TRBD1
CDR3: CASSLTGPYEQYF
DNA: TGTGCCAGCAGCCTGACAGGGCCCTACGAGCAGTACTTC

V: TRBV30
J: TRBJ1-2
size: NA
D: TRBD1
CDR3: CAWSGTGANYGYTF
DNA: TGTGCCTGGAGTGGGACAGGGGCCAACTATGGCTACACCTTC

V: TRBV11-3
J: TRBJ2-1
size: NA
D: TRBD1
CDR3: CASSNSLTGGSIREQFF
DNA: TGTGCCAGCAGCAACTCCCTTACAGGGGGTTCGATTCGTGAGCAGTTCTTC

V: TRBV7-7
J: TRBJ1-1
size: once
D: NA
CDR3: CASSLGAGTEAFF
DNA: TGTGCTAGCAGCTTAGGGGCAGGGACTGAAGCTTTCTTT

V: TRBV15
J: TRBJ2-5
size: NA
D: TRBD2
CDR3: CATSLGRLAGGPSRETQYF
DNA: TGTGCCACCAGCCTGGGTAGGCTAGCGGGGGGGCCTAGTAGGGAGACCCAGTACTTC

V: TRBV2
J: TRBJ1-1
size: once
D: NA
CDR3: CASTREGGNTEAFF
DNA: TGTGCCAGCACCAGGGAGGGGGGGAACACTGAAGCTTTCTTT

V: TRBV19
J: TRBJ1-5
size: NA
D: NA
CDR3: CASSPGPHYSDQPQHF
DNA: TGTGCCAGTAGTCCCGGGCCCCATTATAGCGATCAGCCCCAGCATTTT

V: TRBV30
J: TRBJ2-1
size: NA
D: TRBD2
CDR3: CAWMGTSVVEEQFF
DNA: TGTGCCTGGATGGGGACTAGCGTGGTAGAGGAGCAGTTCTTC

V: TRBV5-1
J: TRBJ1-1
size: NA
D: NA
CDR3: CASSPGQSNTEAFF
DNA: TGCGCCAGCAGCCCCGGACAGTCTAACACTGAAGCTTTCTTT

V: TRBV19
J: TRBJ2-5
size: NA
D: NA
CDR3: CASSGGGGYQETQYF
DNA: TGTGCCAGTAGTGGTGGGGGAGGATATCAAGAGACCCAGTACTTC

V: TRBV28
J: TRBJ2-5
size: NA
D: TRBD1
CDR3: CASSRAGTEETQYF
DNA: TGTGCCAGCAGCCGAGCCGGGACAGAGGAGACCCAGTACTTC

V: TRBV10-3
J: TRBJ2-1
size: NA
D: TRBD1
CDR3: CAIRNRDRGNNEQFF
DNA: TGTGCCATCAGAAATCGGGACAGGGGCAACAATGAGCAGTTCTTC

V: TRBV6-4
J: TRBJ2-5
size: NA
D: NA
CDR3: CASSGVLGEEQETQYF
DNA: TGTGCCAGCAGTGGGGTTCTGGGGGAGGAACAGGAGACCCAGTACTTC

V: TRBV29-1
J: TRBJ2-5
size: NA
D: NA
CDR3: CSVPGREVQETQYF
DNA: TGCAGCGTTCCCGGGAGAGAGGTACAAGAGACCCAGTACTTC

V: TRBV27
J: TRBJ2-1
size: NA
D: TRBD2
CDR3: CASSFRGLADNEQFF
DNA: TGTGCCAGCAGTTTCAGGGGACTAGCCGACAATGAGCAGTTCTTC

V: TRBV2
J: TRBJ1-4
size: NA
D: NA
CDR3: CASCWGGQTNEKLFF
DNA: TGTGCCAGCTGTTGGGGCGGCCAAACTAATGAAAAACTGTTTTTT

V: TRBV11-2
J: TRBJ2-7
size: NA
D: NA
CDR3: CASRGLASRNYEQYF
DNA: TGTGCCAGCAGAGGCCTGGCCTCGAGGAACTACGAGCAGTACTTC

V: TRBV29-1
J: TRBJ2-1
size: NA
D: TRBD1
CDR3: CSVLTGGFFEQFF
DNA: TGCAGCGTTCTGACAGGGGGCTTTTTTGAGCAGTTCTTC

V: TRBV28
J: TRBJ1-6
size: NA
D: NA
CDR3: CASSLMTGDNNSPLHF
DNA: TGTGCCAGCAGTTTGATGACAGGAGACAATAATTCACCCCTCCACTTT

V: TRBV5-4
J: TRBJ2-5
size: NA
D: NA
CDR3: CASSWERRGRDQETQYF
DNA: TGTGCCAGCAGCTGGGAGAGGCGGGGTCGGGACCAAGAGACCCAGTACTTC

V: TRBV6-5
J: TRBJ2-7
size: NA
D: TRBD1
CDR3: CASRRPGTGLHEQYF
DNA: TGTGCCAGCAGACGACCCGGGACAGGGCTCCACGAGCAGTACTTC

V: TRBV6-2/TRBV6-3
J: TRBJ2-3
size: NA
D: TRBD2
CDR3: CASSPSARLAGTDTQYF
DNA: TGTGCCAGCAGTCCCTCAGCTCGACTAGCCGGTACAGATACGCAGTATTTT

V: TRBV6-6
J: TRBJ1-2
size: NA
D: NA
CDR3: CASSIREEDGYTF
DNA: TGTGCCAGCAGTATCCGGGAGGAGGACGGCTACACCTTC

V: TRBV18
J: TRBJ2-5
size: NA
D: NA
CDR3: CASSRRDLQETQYF
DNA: TGTGCCAGCTCACGGCGGGACTTGCAAGAGACCCAGTACTTC

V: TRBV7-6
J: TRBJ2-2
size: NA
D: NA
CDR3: CASSLFGSGRGPTGELFF
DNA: TGTGCCAGCAGCTTATTTGGCTCCGGCAGGGGCCCCACCGGGGAGCTGTTTTTT

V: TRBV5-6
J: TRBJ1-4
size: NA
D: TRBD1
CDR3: CASSPGQGRATNEKLFF
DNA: TGTGCCAGCAGCCCTGGACAGGGGAGAGCAACTAATGAAAAACTGTTTTTT

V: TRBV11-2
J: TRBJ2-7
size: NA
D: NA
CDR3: CASSLSFEQYF
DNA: TGTGCCAGCAGCCTATCGTTTGAGCAGTACTTC

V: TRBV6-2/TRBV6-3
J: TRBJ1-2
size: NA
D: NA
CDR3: CASSLLREGYYGYTF
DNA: TGTGCCAGCAGCCTTCTCCGGGAGGGGTACTATGGCTACACCTTC

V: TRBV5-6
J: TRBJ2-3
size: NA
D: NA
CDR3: CASSVQPGRDTQYF
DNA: TGTGCCAGCAGCGTACAGCCAGGGCGGGATACGCAGTATTTT

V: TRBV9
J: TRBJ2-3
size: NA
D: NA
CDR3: CASSRLLGGDTQYF
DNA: TGTGCCAGCAGCCGTCTCCTAGGCGGAGATACGCAGTATTTT